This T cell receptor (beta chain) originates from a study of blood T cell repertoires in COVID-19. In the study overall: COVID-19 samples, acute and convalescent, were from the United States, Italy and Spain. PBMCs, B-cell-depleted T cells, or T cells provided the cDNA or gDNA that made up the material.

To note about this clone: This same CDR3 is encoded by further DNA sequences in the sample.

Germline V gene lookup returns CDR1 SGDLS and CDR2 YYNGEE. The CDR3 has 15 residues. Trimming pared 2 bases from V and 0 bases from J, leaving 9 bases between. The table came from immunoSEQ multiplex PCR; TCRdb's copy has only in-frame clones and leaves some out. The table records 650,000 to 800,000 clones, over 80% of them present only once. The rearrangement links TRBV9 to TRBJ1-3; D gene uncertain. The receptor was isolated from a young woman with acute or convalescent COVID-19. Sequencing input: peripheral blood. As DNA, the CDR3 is TGTGCCAGCAGCGTCGCGGGGAGCTCTGGAAACACCATATATTTT. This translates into CASSVAGSSGNTIYF.